This is a list of T cell receptor beta chains from one sample in a study of blood T cell repertoires in COVID-19. Repertoires were generated with immunoSEQ multiplex PCR, while TCRdb's copy carries only in-frame clones and drops some. The repertoire consists of approximately 100,000 clones, with around 83% occurring once and the leading ten covering over 2%. The sequencing input was peripheral blood. The origin of the receptors is a human donor in a cohort sampled during active COVID-19. Both conserved end residues are part of each CDR3. Not every row has a clone size; where given, it reads once, few, many or a size class.

J gene: TRBJ2-3
V gene: TRBV3-1/TRBV3-2
clone size: NA
CDR3 protein: CASSLSGDPYTQYF

J gene: TRBJ2-3
V gene: TRBV24-1
clone size: NA
CDR3 protein: CATSDPGRAGDTQYF

J gene: TRBJ1-1
V gene: TRBV9
clone size: NA
CDR3 protein: CASSKTMNTEAFF

J gene: TRBJ2-1
V gene: TRBV7-9
clone size: NA
CDR3 protein: CASSLEGGGEGEQFF

J gene: TRBJ2-1
V gene: TRBV19
clone size: NA
CDR3 protein: CASSVSHEEVGRGEQFF

J gene: TRBJ2-1
V gene: TRBV2
clone size: few
CDR3 protein: CASHSSNEQFF

J gene: TRBJ1-3
V gene: TRBV28
clone size: many
CDR3 protein: CASSSGQLSSGNTIYF

J gene: TRBJ2-7
V gene: TRBV7-2
clone size: NA
CDR3 protein: CASSLEWAGNSYEQYF

J gene: TRBJ1-2
V gene: TRBV28
clone size: NA
CDR3 protein: CASGRTPTVYGYTF

J gene: TRBJ1-1
V gene: TRBV11-3
clone size: NA
CDR3 protein: CASSLTGDTEAFF

J gene: TRBJ1-6
V gene: TRBV3-1/TRBV3-2
clone size: NA
CDR3 protein: CASRLRTGSPLHF